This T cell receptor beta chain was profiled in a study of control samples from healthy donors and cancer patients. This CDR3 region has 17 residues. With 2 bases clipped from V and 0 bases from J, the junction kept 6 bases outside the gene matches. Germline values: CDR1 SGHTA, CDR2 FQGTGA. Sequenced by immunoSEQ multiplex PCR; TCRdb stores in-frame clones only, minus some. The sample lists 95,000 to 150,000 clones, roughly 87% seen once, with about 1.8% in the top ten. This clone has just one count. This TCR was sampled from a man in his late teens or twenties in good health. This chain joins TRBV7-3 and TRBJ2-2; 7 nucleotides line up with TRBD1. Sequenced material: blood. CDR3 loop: CASSLFVGTANTGELFF. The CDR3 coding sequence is TGTGCCAGCAGCTTATTTGTAGGGACAGCGAACACCGGGGAGCTGTTTTTT.